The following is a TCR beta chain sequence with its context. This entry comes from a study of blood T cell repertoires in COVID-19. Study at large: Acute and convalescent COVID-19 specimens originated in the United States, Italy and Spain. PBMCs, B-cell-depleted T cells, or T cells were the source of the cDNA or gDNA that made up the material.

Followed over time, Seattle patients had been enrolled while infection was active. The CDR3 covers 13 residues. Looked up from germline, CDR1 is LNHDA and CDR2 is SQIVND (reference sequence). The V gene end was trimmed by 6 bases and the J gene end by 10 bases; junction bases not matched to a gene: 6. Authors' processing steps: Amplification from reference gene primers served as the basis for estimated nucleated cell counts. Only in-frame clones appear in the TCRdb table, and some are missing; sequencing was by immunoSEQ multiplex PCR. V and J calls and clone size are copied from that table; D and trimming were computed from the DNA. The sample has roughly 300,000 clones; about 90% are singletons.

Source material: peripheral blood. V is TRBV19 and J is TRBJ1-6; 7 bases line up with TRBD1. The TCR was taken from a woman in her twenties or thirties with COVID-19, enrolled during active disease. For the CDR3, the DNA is TGTGCCAGTAGGGAGGGGGCGAGATCACCCCTCCACTTT. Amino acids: CASREGARSPLHF.